These 31 T cell receptor beta chains were sequenced from one sample in a study of Ad26.COV2.S vaccination and SARS-CoV-2 variants. Clones were sequenced by immunoSEQ multiplex PCR, and TCRdb holds only the in-frame ones, with some missing. The sample consists of 300,000 to 500,000 clones, 75% to 90% of them appearing once. Noted treatment: around 19 received Ad26.COV2.S at low or high dose, single or two shots; roughly 5 received placebo; per-sample allocation not given. Vaccine and placebo recipients were sampled on day 63 after the first injection. The starting material was peripheral blood, obtained in a trial of Ad26.COV2.S vaccine versus placebo. The receptors derive from a person between 18 and 60 years old who received the Ad26.COV2.S COVID-19 vaccine or a placebo.

The rearrangement links TRBV7-6 to TRBJ1-6; possible D gene TRBD1, 5 bases. CDR1 is SGHVS, CDR2 FNYEAQ, per germline. The CDR3 loop spans 16 amino acids. V was trimmed by 1 base and J by 1 base, leaving 8 bases between them. CDR3 DNA: TGTGCCAGCAGCTTAGGGGGGAGTTCCTATAATTCACCCCTCCACTTT. It encodes CASSLGGSSYNSPLHF.

The V and J genes are TRBV24-1 and TRBJ1-1; possible D gene TRBD1, 5 bases. V was trimmed by 4 bases and J by 13 bases, leaving 21 bases between them. CDR3 length: 14 residues. Germline loops: CDR1 KGHDR, CDR2 SFDVKD. Here the CDR3 DNA reads TGTGCCACCAGTGACACAGGACACGGCTTGAAGCTTTTCTTT. Amino acids: CATSDTGHGLKLFF.

The J gene is TRBJ2-1, the V gene TRBV7-8; TRBD2 might be the D (7 bases). V was cut by 2 bases and J by 8 bases, with 16 bases left in between. Germline loops: CDR1 SGHVS, CDR2 FQNEAQ. There are 15 residues in the CDR3. Here the CDR3 DNA reads TGTGCCAGCAGCTTACTCCGGGGGGCCAGGGATGAGCAGTTCTTC. Its translation: CASSLLRGARDEQFF.

The V and J genes are TRBV19 and TRBJ2-7, with no clear D. CDR1 is LNHDA, CDR2 SQIVND, per germline (reference sequence). CDR3 length: 13 amino acids. The V end was cut by 4 bases, the J end by 3 bases, with 10 bases between. CDR3 nucleotide sequence: TGTGCCAGTAGTAAAGGGCTTCTCTACGAGCAGTACTTC. This encodes CASSKGLLYEQYF. The whole variable domain, remainder taken from reference TRBV19 and TRBJ2-7, is DGGITQSPKYLFRKEGQNVTLSCEQNLNHDAMYWYRQDPGQGLRLIYYSQIVNDFQKGDIAEGYSVSREKKESFPLTVTSAQKNPTAFYLCASSKGLLYEQYFGPGTRLTVT.

This sequence joins TRBV5-5 and TRBJ1-5; D unclear. V lost 0 bases and J 1 base, leaving 8 bases between the germline ends. Germline V gene data show CDR1 as SGHKS and CDR2 as YYEKEE (reference sequence). The CDR3 covers 15 residues. The CDR3 sequence is CASSLGLGSNQPQHF. The CDR3 DNA follows: TGTGCCAGCAGCTTGGGATTAGGGAGCAATCAGCCCCAGCATTTT.

V and J are TRBV12-3 or TRBV12-4 and TRBJ1-6, with D unclear. V dropped 0 bases and J dropped 7 bases, with 4 bases sitting between them. There are 13 residues in the CDR3. The CDR3 bases are TGTGCCAGCAGTTTAGCGCGGAATTCACCCCTCCACTTT. Its protein is CASSLARNSPLHF.

The chain joins TRBV10-3 to TRBJ1-1; the D gene is possibly TRBD1 (5 bases). Looked up from germline, CDR1 is ENHRY and CDR2 is SYGVKD. V dropped 7 bases and J dropped 11 bases, with 17 bases sitting between them. This CDR3 is built from 12 residues. The CDR3 nucleotides read TGTGCCATCACCGATAGGGGAATTCGGGCTTTCTTT. Translation: CAITDRGIRAFF.

This chain uses TRBV18 with TRBJ2-1; no definite D call. CDR3 length equals 13 residues. CDR1 and CDR2 (germline): KGHSH, LQKENI. Trimming removed 0 bases from V and 2 bases from J, with 2 bases in between. The CDR3 reads CASSPPTYNEQFF. The CDR3 nucleotides are TGTGCCAGCTCACCACCAACCTACAATGAGCAGTTCTTC.

V and J are TRBV29-1 and TRBJ2-1; TRBD1 matches 7 bases. Germline V gene data show CDR1 as SQVTM and CDR2 as ANQGSEA. The CDR3 contains 13 residues. V trimming: 6 bases; J trimming: 8 bases; junction bases outside the gene matches: 10. The CDR3 DNA reads as TGCAGCGTGGACAGGTTTGACGGGGATGAGCAGTTCTTC. Protein: CSVDRFDGDEQFF.

The rearrangement uses TRBV7-2 and TRBJ1-2, with 8 bases matching TRBD1. Germline values: CDR1 SGHTA, CDR2 FQGNSA. V shed 4 bases, J shed 4 bases, and the junction held 5 bases outside the gene matches. The CDR3 has 14 residues. The CDR3 protein is CASSSGQGGYGYTF. The CDR3 DNA sequence: TGTGCCAGCAGCTCTGGACAGGGTGGCTATGGCTACACCTTC.

This clone was detected once. The chain recombines TRBV30 with TRBJ2-3; 7 nucleotides align to TRBD1. Germline CDR1 and CDR2: GTSNPN and SVGIG (reference sequence). CDR3 length equals 14 residues. V lost 5 bases to trimming and J lost 0 bases; unmatched junction nucleotides: 5. This chain's CDR3 is CAWDRATSTDTQYF. In nucleotides, the CDR3 is TGTGCCTGGGACAGGGCCACTAGCACAGATACGCAGTATTTT.

Concerning this clone: This sample includes further DNA sequences coding for the same CDR3. V and J are TRBV4-1 and TRBJ2-7, with 10 bases fitting TRBD1. The length of the CDR3 is 15 residues. Germline V gene lookup returns CDR1 MGHRA and CDR2 YSYEKL. Trimming at V came to 2 bases and at J to 4 bases, leaving 5 bases not matched to a gene. The CDR3 is CASSQPGTGVYEQYF. Here the CDR3 DNA reads TGCGCCAGCAGCCAACCCGGGACAGGGGTTTACGAGCAGTACTTC.

The chain links TRBV18 to TRBJ2-3, with D unresolved. The CDR3 covers 14 residues. Trimming removed 1 base at V and 2 bases at J, with 7 bases between. Germline CDR1 and CDR2: KGHSH and LQKENI. The CDR3 here is CASSPLGYTDTQYF. CDR3 in DNA: TGTGCCAGCTCACCACTGGGGTACACAGATACGCAGTATTTT.

This chain joins TRBV6-5 and TRBJ1-5; tentatively, D is TRBD1 (6 bases). The CDR3 length is 14 residues. V was clipped by 10 bases and J by 3 bases, with 16 bases between them. Germline V CDR1 and CDR2: MNHEY, SVGAGI. CDR3 region: CATSRGGFNQPQHF. In DNA, the CDR3 is TGTGCCACTTCGCGAGGGGGATTCAATCAGCCCCAGCATTTT.

The chain couples TRBV2 to TRBJ1-2, with TRBD1 matching 11 bases. Trimming at V came to 8 bases and at J to 7 bases, leaving 3 bases not matched to a gene. Germline V gene lookup returns CDR1 SNHLY and CDR2 FYNNEI. The CDR3 spans 12 residues. The CDR3 DNA reads as TGTGCCAGCGCGGACAGGGGGCTTGGCTACACCTTC. As protein: CASADRGLGYTF.

This sequence joins TRBV10-3 and TRBJ2-1; D is possibly TRBD1 or TRBD2 (5 bases each). The V end lost 11 bases, the J end lost 2 bases, and 13 bases lay between the germline ends. The CDR3 consists of 13 residues. Germline loops: CDR1 ENHRY, CDR2 SYGVKD. The CDR3: CAAGRDPYNEQFF. For the CDR3, the DNA is TGTGCCGCCGGCCGGGACCCCTACAATGAGCAGTTCTTC.

The chain couples TRBV7-2 to TRBJ2-3; 8 bases agree with TRBD2. Germline V CDR1 and CDR2: SGHTA, FQGNSA. The CDR3 totals 14 residues. V lost 6 bases and J lost 6; bases outside the gene matches: 8. CDR3 sequence reads: CASSRGGLVDTQYF. The CDR3 DNA follows: TGTGCCAGCAGTCGGGGGGGACTGGTGGATACGCAGTATTTT.

The rearrangement links TRBV6-1 to TRBJ2-5; the D call may be TRBD1 or TRBD2 (5 bases each). Deletions cut 3 bases from V and 5 bases from J, with 16 bases between. The germline V gene has CDR1 MNHNS and CDR2 SASEGT. The CDR3 spans 15 residues. The CDR3: CASSDPGTAWETQYF. The CDR3 bases are TGTGCCAGCAGTGATCCCGGGACCGCCTGGGAGACCCAGTACTTC.

This rearrangement joins TRBV5-1 to TRBJ2-5, with 8 bases matching TRBD1. This CDR3 comprises 15 residues. The V gene's germline CDR1 is SGHRS and CDR2 YFSETQ. Trimming cost V 0 bases and J 7 bases; bases outside gene matches: 8. The CDR3 protein is CASSLGQGATGTQYF. The CDR3 region has the DNA TGCGCCAGCAGCTTGGGCCAGGGGGCGACCGGGACCCAGTACTTC.

This rearrangement joins TRBV5-4 to TRBJ2-3, with D uncertain. V lost 5 bases to trimming and J lost 0 bases, with 16 bases between them. The CDR3 loop spans 16 amino acids. CDR1 SGHNT and CDR2 YYREEE come from the germline V gene (reference sequence). CDR3 sequence reads: CASSRTQAASTDTQYF. As DNA, the CDR3 is TGTGCCAGCAGTCGAACCCAGGCCGCAAGCACAGATACGCAGTATTTT.

This chain links TRBV19 with TRBJ2-5, with 8 bases matching TRBD1. CDR1 and CDR2 (germline): LNHDA, SQIVND (reference sequence). After removal of 5 bases from V and 1 base from J, the junction contained 9 bases not matched to a gene. This CDR3 is built from 16 residues. CDR3 region: CASSPRGQASQETQYF. CDR3 sequence (DNA): TGTGCCAGTAGTCCACGGGGACAGGCCTCCCAAGAGACCCAGTACTTC. The full variable domain, in which reference TRBV19 and TRBJ2-5 provide the parts outside the CDR3, is DGGITQSPKYLFRKEGQNVTLSCEQNLNHDAMYWYRQDPGQGLRLIYYSQIVNDFQKGDIAEGYSVSREKKESFPLTVTSAQKNPTAFYLCASSPRGQASQETQYFGPGTRLLVL.

The CDR3: CASSGPPTGELFF. CDR3 coding DNA: TGTGCCAGCTCCGGCCCTCCCACCGGGGAGCTGTTTTTT. The chain combines TRBV18 with TRBJ2-2; D call uncertain. The CDR3 totals 13 residues. V dropped 6 bases and J dropped 4 bases, with 9 bases sitting between them. Germline lookup yields CDR1 KGHSH and CDR2 LQKENI.

This chain links TRBV19 with TRBJ2-1; perhaps TRBD1 as D (5 bases). Trimming cost V 4 bases and J 6 bases, with 13 bases left between them. The CDR3 has 14 residues. From germline, CDR1 is LNHDA and CDR2 SQIVND (reference sequence). The CDR3 region is CASSTDTAFNEQFF. The CDR3 nucleotides are TGTGCCAGTAGTACGGACACGGCTTTCAATGAGCAGTTCTTC.

The chain recombines TRBV4-1 with TRBJ1-6; D ambiguous. Deletions cut 7 bases from V and 0 bases from J, with 10 bases between. Germline CDR1 is MGHRA and CDR2 is YSYEKL. CDR3 length equals 15 residues. The CDR3 here is CASKFLDSYNSPLHF. CDR3 DNA sequence: TGCGCCAGCAAGTTTTTAGACTCCTATAATTCACCCCTCCACTTT.

This rearrangement joins TRBV7-8 to TRBJ1-6; D call uncertain. This CDR3 contains 14 residues. Germline values: CDR1 SGHVS, CDR2 FQNEAQ. V was shortened by 6 bases and J by 5 bases, with 11 bases between the two germline ends. The CDR3 here is CASRYRGNNSPLHF. CDR3 sequence (DNA): TGTGCCAGCAGATACCGAGGAAATAATTCACCCCTCCACTTT.

The J gene is TRBJ2-5, the V gene TRBV7-2; no clear D. The germline V gene encodes CDR1 SGHTA and CDR2 FQGNSA. V gave up 5 bases and J gave up 2 bases, with 15 bases separating them. CDR3 length equals 15 residues. The CDR3: CASSQGRRLQETQYF. The DNA for the CDR3 is TGTGCCAGCAGCCAAGGGCGGCGACTGCAAGAGACCCAGTACTTC.

This clone turned up a few times. The CDR3 spells CASSTWSLNTEAFF. CDR3 DNA: TGTGCCAGTTCAACGTGGAGCCTGAACACTGAAGCTTTCTTT. The gene calls are TRBV18 and TRBJ1-1; no firm D call. The CDR3 is 14 residues long. From germline, CDR1 is KGHSH and CDR2 LQKENI. The V end lost 9 bases, the J end lost 0 bases, and 14 bases lay between the germline ends.

This rearrangement joins TRBV6-5 to TRBJ2-1, with TRBD1 as a possible D gene (6 bases). The CDR3 covers 15 residues. The germline V and J ends were trimmed by 5 bases and 1 base, with 12 bases remaining between them. CDR1 and CDR2 (germline): MNHEY, SVGAGI. The DNA for the CDR3 is TGTGCCAGCAGTATGAGCAGGGGATCCTACAATGAGCAGTTCTTC. It encodes CASSMSRGSYNEQFF.

This clone was counted once. The V gene is TRBV27, the J gene TRBJ2-7, with 8 nucleotides matching TRBD2. The CDR3 sequence is 15 residues long. The germline V gene has CDR1 MNHEY and CDR2 SMNVEV (reference sequence). The V and J ends lost 2 bases and 7 bases, in that order; junction bases with no gene match: 10. The CDR3 reads CASSLREGGQWEQYF. CDR3 sequence (DNA): TGTGCCAGCAGTTTACGGGAGGGGGGGCAGTGGGAGCAGTACTTC.

A note on this clone: Compared with germline, one end of the junction differs, possibly owing to a read error. The chain combines TRBV5-6 with TRBJ2-2, with D perhaps TRBD1 or TRBD2 (5 bases each). The CDR3 extends over 16 amino acids. Germline V gene data show CDR1 as SGHDT and CDR2 as YYEEEE. This chain's CDR3 is CASSFYSGTNAGELFF. CDR3 sequence (DNA): TGTGCCAGCAGCTTTTATTCGGGGACGAACGCCGGGGAGCTGTTTTTT.

The genes are TRBV19 and TRBJ1-4; D call uncertain. CDR3 length: 13 amino acids. Germline V CDR1 and CDR2: LNHDA, SQIVND (reference sequence). V lost 2 bases, J lost 8 bases, and 9 bases lay in between. CDR3 DNA sequence: TGTGCCAGTAGTATAAGGAGCGGGGAAAAACTGTTTTTT. Protein product: CASSIRSGEKLFF.